The 5 T cell receptor beta chains below come from one sample, sequenced in a study of shared clonotypes between healthy human individuals. This table comes from immunoSEQ multiplex PCR, and its TCRdb copy is limited to in-frame clones, with some not included. The sample records 2,100,000 or so clones, approximately 94% being singletons. Material for sequencing was naive CD4+ T cells sorted from blood. The subset was: CD45RA+ positively selected. These receptors all come from a man between 18 and 29 years old in good health.

This chain uses TRBV27 with TRBJ2-2; D not certain. Deletions cut 2 bases from V and 3 bases from J, with 4 bases between. The CDR3 contains 13 residues. Looked up from germline, CDR1 is MNHEY and CDR2 is SMNVEV (reference sequence). CDR3: CASSLVHTGELFF. CDR3 nucleotide sequence: TGTGCCAGCAGTTTAGTCCACACCGGGGAGCTGTTTTTT.

This clone was seen a single time. The chain employs TRBV5-1 and TRBJ1-1; D is uncertain. The CDR3 loop spans 15 amino acids. CDR1 SGHRS and CDR2 YFSETQ come from the germline V gene. Between the trimmed V and J ends, which lost 0 bases and 0 bases, there was a span of 9 bases. The CDR3 protein is CASSLVSGMNTEAFF. The CDR3, as DNA: TGCGCCAGCAGCTTGGTTTCAGGCATGAACACTGAAGCTTTCTTT.

The rearrangement joins TRBV18 to TRBJ1-5; the D is unclear. The CDR3 runs to 16 residues. Per germline, CDR1 KGHSH and CDR2 LQKENI. Trimming removed 2 bases at V and 0 bases at J, with 11 bases between. The CDR3 DNA is TGTGCCAGCTCACCAGAGAAGGACTATAGCAATCAGCCCCAGCATTTT. It specifies CASSPEKDYSNQPQHF. The full variable domain, with the rest looked up from reference TRBV18 and TRBJ1-5, is NAGVMQNPRHLVRRRGQEARLRCSPMKGHSHVYWYRQLPEEGLKFMVYLQKENIIDESGMPKERFSAEFPKEGPSILRIQQVVRGDSAAYFCASSPEKDYSNQPQHFGDGTRLSIL.

The V and J genes are TRBV6-5 and TRBJ1-6; tentative D call: TRBD1 (6 bases). Germline CDR1 is MNHEY and CDR2 is SVGAGI. The CDR3 length is 15 residues. Trimming left V 3 bases short and J 7 bases short, with 13 bases between. CDR3 amino acids: CASSYGRGWNSPLHF. The CDR3 DNA reads as TGTGCCAGCAGTTATGGCAGGGGATGGAATTCACCCCTCCACTTT.

The chain is built from TRBV6-6 and TRBJ1-5; perhaps TRBD1 as D (5 bases). The CDR3 length is 16 residues. The V gene lost 6 bases and the J gene lost 0 bases, with 15 bases spanning the gap. Germline V gives CDR1 MNHNY, CDR2 SVGAGI (reference sequence). CDR3 nucleotide sequence: TGTGCCAGCAGGTACCTACAGGACAATAGCAATCAGCCCCAGCATTTT. Protein: CASRYLQDNSNQPQHF.